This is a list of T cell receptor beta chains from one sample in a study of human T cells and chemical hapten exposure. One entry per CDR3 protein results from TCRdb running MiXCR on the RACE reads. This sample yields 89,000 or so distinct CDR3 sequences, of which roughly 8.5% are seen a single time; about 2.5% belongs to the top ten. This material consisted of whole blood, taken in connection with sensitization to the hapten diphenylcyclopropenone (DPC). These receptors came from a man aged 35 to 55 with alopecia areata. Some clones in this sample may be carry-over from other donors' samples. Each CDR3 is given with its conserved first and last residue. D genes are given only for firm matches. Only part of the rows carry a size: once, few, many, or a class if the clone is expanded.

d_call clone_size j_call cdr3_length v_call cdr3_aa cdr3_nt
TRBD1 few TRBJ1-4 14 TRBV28 CASRPGTGVEKLFF TGTGCCAGCAGACCCGGGACAGGGGTTGAAAAACTGTTTTTT
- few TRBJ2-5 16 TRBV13 CASSLRHSKYQETQYF TGTGCCAGCAGCTTACGACACTCCAAGTACCAAGAGACCCAGTACTTC
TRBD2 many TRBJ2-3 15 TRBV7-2 CASSRGLAGSDTQYF TGTGCCAGCAGCAGGGGACTAGCAGGGTCAGATACGCAGTATTTT
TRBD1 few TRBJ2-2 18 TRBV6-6 CASRRTGGAAGITGELFF TGTGCCAGCAGGCGGACAGGGGGCGCAGCGGGGATCACCGGGGAGCTGTTTTTT
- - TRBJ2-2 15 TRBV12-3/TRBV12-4 CASSLERAITGELFF TGTGCCAGCAGTTTAGAAAGGGCGATTACCGGGGAGCTGTTTTTT
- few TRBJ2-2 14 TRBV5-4 CASSIDRFLGELFF TGTGCCAGCAGCATTGACAGGTTCCTCGGGGAGCTGTTTTTT
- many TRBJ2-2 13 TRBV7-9 CASSPQGTGELFF TGTGCCAGCAGCCCGCAGGGGACCGGGGAGCTGTTTTTT
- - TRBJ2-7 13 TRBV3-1 CASRLGISYEQYF TGTGCCAGCAGACTGGGAATCTCCTACGAGCAGTACTTC
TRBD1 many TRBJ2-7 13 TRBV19 CASSMGQPYEQYF TGTGCCAGTAGTATGGGACAGCCCTACGAGCAGTACTTC
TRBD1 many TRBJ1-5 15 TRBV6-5 CASSPGTGHNQPQHF TGTGCCAGCAGCCCCGGGACAGGCCACAATCAGCCCCAGCATTTT
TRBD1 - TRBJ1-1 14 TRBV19 CASSIRGMNTEAFF TGTGCCAGTAGTATCAGGGGGATGAACACTGAAGCTTTCTTT
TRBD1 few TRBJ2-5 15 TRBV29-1 CSVEVGRGLSETQYF TGCAGCGTTGAAGTTGGCAGGGGGCTGTCAGAGACCCAGTACTTC
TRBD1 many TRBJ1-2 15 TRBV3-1 CASSPQGAGRDGYTF TGTGCCAGCAGTCCACAGGGGGCGGGGAGAGATGGCTACACCTTC
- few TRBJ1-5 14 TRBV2 CASSDGHSNQPQHF TGTGCCAGCAGCGACGGACATAGCAATCAGCCCCAGCATTTT
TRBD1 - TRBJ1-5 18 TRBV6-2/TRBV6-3 CASSYLHNNRGTGQPQHF TGTGCCAGCAGTTACCTTCATAATAACAGGGGAACCGGTCAGCCCCAGCATTTT
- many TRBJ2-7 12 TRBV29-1 CSVEDSGREQYF TGCAGCGTTGAGGACAGTGGGAGGGAGCAGTACTTC
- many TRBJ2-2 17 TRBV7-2 CASSPDPGGVNTGELFF TGTGCCAGCAGCCCCGATCCAGGCGGGGTGAACACCGGGGAGCTGTTTTTT
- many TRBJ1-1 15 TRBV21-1 CASSPPSGRGTEAFF TGTGCCAGCAGCCCTCCCAGTGGCAGAGGCACTGAAGCTTTCTTT
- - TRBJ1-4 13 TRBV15 CATARGRNEKLFF TGTGCCACCGCTCGGGGCAGAAATGAAAAACTGTTTTTT
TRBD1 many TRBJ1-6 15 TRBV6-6 CASSPMDRMNSPLHF TGTGCCAGCAGTCCGATGGACAGGATGAATTCACCCCTCCACTTT
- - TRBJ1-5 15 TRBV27 CASSHRTDSNQPKHF TGTGCCAGCAGCCACCGGACAGACAGCAATCAGCCCAAGCATTTT
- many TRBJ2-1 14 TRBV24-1 CATSDWLLGDEQFF TGTGCCACCAGCGATTGGCTACTAGGAGATGAGCAGTTCTTC
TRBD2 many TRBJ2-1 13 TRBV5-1 CASSGGTNNEQFF TGCGCCAGCAGCGGCGGGACTAACAATGAGCAGTTCTTC
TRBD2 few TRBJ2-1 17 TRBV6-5 CASRAASGKANYNEQFF TGTGCCAGCAGGGCAGCTAGCGGGAAGGCCAACTACAATGAGCAGTTCTTC
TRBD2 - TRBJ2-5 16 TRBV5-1 CASSLTVSGREETQYF TGCGCCAGCAGCTTGACAGTTAGCGGGAGGGAAGAGACCCAGTACTTC
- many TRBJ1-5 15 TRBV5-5 CASSAGTSGNQPQHF TGTGCCAGCAGCGCGGGGACGTCCGGCAATCAGCCCCAGCATTTT
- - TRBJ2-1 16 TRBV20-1 CSVTGGGRSSYNEQFF TGCAGTGTCACAGGGGGGGGAAGGAGCTCCTACAATGAGCAGTTCTTC
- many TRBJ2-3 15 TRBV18 CASSPPGPYTDTQYF TGTGCCAGCTCACCACCGGGACCTTACACAGATACGCAGTATTTT
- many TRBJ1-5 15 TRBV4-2 CASSQESGESQPQHF TGTGCCAGCAGCCAAGAATCCGGGGAAAGTCAGCCCCAGCATTTT
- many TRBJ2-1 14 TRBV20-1 CSARDILSDHEQFF TGCAGTGCTAGGGATATCCTCTCGGACCATGAGCAGTTCTTC
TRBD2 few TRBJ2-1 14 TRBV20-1 CSAQDSSGRYEQFF TGCAGTGCCCAGGATTCTAGCGGGAGATATGAGCAGTTCTTC
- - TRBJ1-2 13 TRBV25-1 CASSDTKNYGYTF TGTGCCAGCAGTGACACGAAGAACTATGGCTACACCTTC
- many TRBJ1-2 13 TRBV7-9 CASSVNGNYGYTF TGTGCCAGCAGCGTGAATGGGAACTATGGCTACACCTTC
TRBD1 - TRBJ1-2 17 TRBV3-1 CASSQDGTGDRSYGYTF TGTGCCAGCAGCCAAGACGGGACAGGGGATAGATCCTATGGCTACACCTTC
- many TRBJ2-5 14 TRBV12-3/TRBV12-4 CASSFGSFQETQYF TGTGCCAGCAGTTTCGGCTCATTCCAAGAGACCCAGTACTTC
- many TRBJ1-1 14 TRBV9 CASSQQTTNTEAFF TGTGCCAGCAGCCAGCAAACAACGAACACTGAAGCTTTCTTT
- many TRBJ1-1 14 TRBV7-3 CASSLGPGLLEAFF TGTGCCAGCAGCTTAGGTCCGGGGCTTCTTGAAGCTTTCTTT
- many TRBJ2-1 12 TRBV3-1 CASSQEGGGRFF TGTGCCAGCAGCCAAGAGGGGGGGGGCCGGTTCTTC
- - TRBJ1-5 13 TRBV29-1 CSVAMGRDQPQHF TGCAGCGTTGCGATGGGGCGCGATCAGCCCCAGCATTTT
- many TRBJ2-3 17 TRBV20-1 CSASFPGERLVTDTQYF TGCAGTGCTAGTTTCCCCGGGGAACGGCTAGTAACAGATACGCAGTATTTT